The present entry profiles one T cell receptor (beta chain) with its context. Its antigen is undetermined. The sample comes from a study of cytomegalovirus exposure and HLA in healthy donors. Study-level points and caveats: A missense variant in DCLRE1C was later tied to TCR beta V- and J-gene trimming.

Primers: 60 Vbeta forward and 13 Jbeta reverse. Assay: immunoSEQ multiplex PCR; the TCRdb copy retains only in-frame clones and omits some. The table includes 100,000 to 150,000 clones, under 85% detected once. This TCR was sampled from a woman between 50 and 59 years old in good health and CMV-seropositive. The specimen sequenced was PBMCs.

The CDR3 bases are TGCGCCAGCAGCTTCAGGACAGGGGATGACGAGCAGTACTTC. Protein sequence: CASSFRTGDDEQYF. V and J are TRBV5-1 and TRBJ2-7; 9 positions agree with TRBD1. CDR1 is SGHRS, CDR2 YFSETQ, per germline. J lost 5 bases, V lost 2 bases, and 5 bases had no gene match. CDR3 length: 14 residues.